This is a list of T cell receptor beta chains from one sample in a study of shared clonotypes between healthy human individuals. Only in-frame clones appear in the TCRdb table, and some are missing; sequencing was by immunoSEQ multiplex PCR. The sample has about 800,000 clones, about 96% seen once. The sample taken for sequencing was naive CD8+ T cells sorted from blood. The source is a man between 25 and 39 years old in good health. Both conserved end residues are part of each CDR3. A D gene is named only where the DNA matches it firmly.

>TRBV7-3|NA|TRBJ2-1
TGTGCCAGCAGCTTAACACTGGGTGAGCGACCCACAGGTTCGAATGAGCAGTTCTTC
CASSLTLGERPTGSNEQFF
>TRBV10-2|TRBD2|TRBJ2-7
TGCGCCAGCAGTAATAAAGCGGGAGGGCCCTCCGAGCAGTACTTC
CASSNKAGGPSEQYF
>TRBV5-1|TRBD1|TRBJ2-1
TGCGCCAGCAGCTGGGGACAGCGACGCAATGAGCAGTTCTTC
CASSWGQRRNEQFF
>TRBV7-9|NA|TRBJ1-3
TGTGCCAGCAGCTCGACGGACAGCTACTCTGGAAACACCATATATTTT
CASSSTDSYSGNTIYF
>TRBV13|NA|TRBJ2-7
TGTGCCAGCAGCTTCGGGGACAACTACGAGCAGTACTTC
CASSFGDNYEQYF
>TRBV5-5|TRBD1|TRBJ1-2
TGTGCCAGCAGCCCCGCGGACAGGGGGAACTATGGCTACACCTTC
CASSPADRGNYGYTF
>TRBV7-3|NA|TRBJ2-3
TGTGCCAGCAGTGCGGGACTCTCAGATACGCAGTATTTT
CASSAGLSDTQYF
>TRBV15|NA|TRBJ1-2
TGTGCCACCAGCAGAGATACCAGGGAGGACTATGGCTACACCTTC
CATSRDTREDYGYTF
>TRBV10-2|TRBD1|TRBJ2-5
TGCGCCAGCAGTGAGGGGCAGGGGGCGCTTGGGGAGACCCAGTACTTC
CASSEGQGALGETQYF
>TRBV29-1|TRBD1|TRBJ1-4
TGCAGCGTTGGTGACAGGGGGCTCTCTGAAAAACTGTTTTTT
CSVGDRGLSEKLFF
>TRBV5-5|NA|TRBJ1-5
TGTGCCAGCAGCTTGGTAGGATCAGGGGTACAGCCCCAGCATTTT
CASSLVGSGVQPQHF
>TRBV2|TRBD2|TRBJ2-5
TGTGCCTTAAGACCGGGACTAGCTTTCGAGACCCAGTACTTC
CALRPGLAFETQYF
>TRBV5-6|NA|TRBJ2-5
TGTGCCAGCAGCTTGCCCGGCGGGACAAGGGAGACCCAGTACTTC
CASSLPGGTRETQYF
>TRBV11-2|NA|TRBJ1-1
TGTGCCAGCAGCTTGCCGGACTACACTGAAGCTTTCTTT
CASSLPDYTEAFF
>TRBV27|NA|TRBJ1-2
TGTGCCAGCAGCTCTTATGGGAACGACTATGGCTACACCTTC
CASSSYGNDYGYTF
>TRBV7-9|TRBD2|TRBJ2-1
TGTGCCAGCAGCCCCCAAGCGGGATCTGAGCAGTTCTTC
CASSPQAGSEQFF
>TRBV9|NA|TRBJ2-1
TGTGCCAGCAGCGAACGGGACCGACGGATTAGCAATGAGCAGTTCTTC
CASSERDRRISNEQFF
>TRBV27|NA|TRBJ2-1
TGTGCCAGCGGCAGGGATAGCTCCTACAATGAGCAGTTCTTC
CASGRDSSYNEQFF
>TRBV7-9|NA|TRBJ2-7
TGTGCCAGCAGCACCCCGGGCCGGGACGGCAGCTCCTACGAGCAGTACTTC
CASSTPGRDGSSYEQYF
>TRBV18|NA|TRBJ2-2
TGTGCCAGCTCACCACCAGCCCGCTCAGGGAACACCGGGGAGCTGTTTTTT
CASSPPARSGNTGELFF
>TRBV28|NA|TRBJ2-1
TGTGCGTCATCCCACTTTAGCTCCTACAATGAGCAGTTCTTC
CASSHFSSYNEQFF
>TRBV7-9|TRBD1|TRBJ2-6
TGTGCCAGCAGCGAAGACAGGGCAGATAGCTCTGGGGCCAACGTCCTGACTTTC
CASSEDRADSSGANVLTF
>TRBV7-3|NA|TRBJ1-5
TGTGCCAGCAGCAGCGGTCCGATCGGGTTTAGCAATCAGCCCCAGCATTTT
CASSSGPIGFSNQPQHF
>TRBV6-5|NA|TRBJ2-7
TGTGCCAGCAGTTACAGGGGGAGGGTCTCCTACGAGCAGTACTTC
CASSYRGRVSYEQYF
>TRBV11-3|NA|TRBJ2-7
TGTGCCAGCAGCTCCCGGGACAAACCCTTCTACGAGCAGTACTTC
CASSSRDKPFYEQYF
>TRBV7-2|NA|TRBJ2-7
TGTGCCAGCAGCTTAGATGGCGGCACCTTGGGGGAGCAGTACTTC
CASSLDGGTLGEQYF
>TRBV7-9|NA|TRBJ2-1
TGTGCCAGCAGCTTAGGGGTTAATGAGCAGTTCTTC
CASSLGVNEQFF
>TRBV30|NA|TRBJ2-1
TGTGCCTGGAGTGTACTCGGAGGGTACAATGAGCAGTTCTTC
CAWSVLGGYNEQFF
>TRBV7-8|NA|TRBJ2-7
TGTGCCAGCAGCCCTCACTTGAGCTCCTACGAGCAGTACTTC
CASSPHLSSYEQYF
>TRBV7-2|TRBD1|TRBJ1-2
TGTGCCAGCAGCTTAGTGGACAGGGATTTGGATGGCTACACCTTC
CASSLVDRDLDGYTF
>TRBV9|NA|TRBJ1-5
TGTGCCAGCAGCGTAGAGGTGTCACAGAGATTATATAGCAATCAGCCCCAGCATTTT
CASSVEVSQRLYSNQPQHF
>TRBV30|NA|TRBJ2-2
TGTGCCTGGAGTGTAACCAAGACCGGGGAGCTGTTTTTT
CAWSVTKTGELFF
>TRBV29-1|NA|TRBJ2-7
TGCAGCGTCGGTGACAGTAGCTCCTACGAGCAGTACTTC
CSVGDSSSYEQYF
>TRBV7-9|TRBD1|TRBJ2-7
TGTGCCAGCAGCTCCCCCGGGACAGGGGTGAACGAGCAGTACTTC
CASSSPGTGVNEQYF
>TRBV9|NA|TRBJ1-2
TGTGCCAGCAGCCCCCCCCTGGAGACTAACTATGGCTACACCTTC
CASSPPLETNYGYTF
>TRBV30|TRBD2|TRBJ2-1
TGTGCCTGGGGGGACGACGTAGCGGGAGGTTATGAGCAGTTCTTC
CAWGDDVAGGYEQFF
>TRBV18|NA|TRBJ1-4
TGTGCCAGCTCACCACAGGGGGAAAAACTGTTTTTT
CASSPQGEKLFF
>TRBV6-4|NA|TRBJ1-2
TGTGCCAGCAGTGACACAGGAGGAACCCGGGTGGAGGGCTACACCTTC
CASSDTGGTRVEGYTF
>TRBV27|TRBD2|TRBJ2-2
TGTGCCAGCAGTCCGCTGGGGACTAGCGGGAGTACCGGGGAGCTGTTTTTT
CASSPLGTSGSTGELFF
>TRBV4-1|NA|TRBJ1-1
TGCGCCAGCAGCCAAGACAGCAACACTGAAGCTTTCTTT
CASSQDSNTEAFF
>TRBV19|NA|TRBJ1-1
TGTGCCACAAGGGACATTTCGAACACTGAAGCTTTCTTT
CATRDISNTEAFF
>TRBV5-6|NA|TRBJ1-1
TGTGCCAGCAGCTTAACAGAGAACACTGAAGCTTTCTTT
CASSLTENTEAFF
>TRBV6-1|NA|TRBJ2-7
TGTGCCAGCAGTGAAGCTCCACGGACAGCCTACGAGCAGTACTTC
CASSEAPRTAYEQYF
>TRBV7-9|NA|TRBJ2-1
TGTGCCAGCAGCCCAATAAGGTCGGGGGAGACCTACAATGAGCAGTTCTTC
CASSPIRSGETYNEQFF
>TRBV15|NA|TRBJ1-1
TGTGCCACCAGAGTCGAGTTAAGGACACAGAACACTGAAGCTTTCTTT
CATRVELRTQNTEAFF